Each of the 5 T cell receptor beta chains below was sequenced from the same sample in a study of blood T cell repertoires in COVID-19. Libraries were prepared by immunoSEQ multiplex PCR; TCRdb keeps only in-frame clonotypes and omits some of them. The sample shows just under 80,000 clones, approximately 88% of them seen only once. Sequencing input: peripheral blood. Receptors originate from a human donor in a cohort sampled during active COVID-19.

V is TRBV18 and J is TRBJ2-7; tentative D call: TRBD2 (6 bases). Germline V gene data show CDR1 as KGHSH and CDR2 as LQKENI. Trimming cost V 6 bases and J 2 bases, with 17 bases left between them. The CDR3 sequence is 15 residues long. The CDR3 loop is CASSPFRDSTYEQYF. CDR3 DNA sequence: TGTGCCAGCTCCCCGTTTCGGGACTCGACCTACGAGCAGTACTTC.

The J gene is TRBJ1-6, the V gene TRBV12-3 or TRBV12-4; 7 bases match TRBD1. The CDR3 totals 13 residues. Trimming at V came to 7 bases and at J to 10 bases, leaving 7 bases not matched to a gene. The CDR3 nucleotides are TGTGCCAGCACCAAACAGGGGAACTCACCCCTCCACTTT. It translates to CASTKQGNSPLHF.

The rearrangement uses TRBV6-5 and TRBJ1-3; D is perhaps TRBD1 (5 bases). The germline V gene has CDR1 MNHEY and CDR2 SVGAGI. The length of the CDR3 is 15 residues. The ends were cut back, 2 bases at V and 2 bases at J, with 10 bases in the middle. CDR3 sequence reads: CASSYRGEPGNTIYF. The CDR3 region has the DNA TGTGCCAGCAGTTACAGGGGCGAACCTGGAAACACCATATATTTT.

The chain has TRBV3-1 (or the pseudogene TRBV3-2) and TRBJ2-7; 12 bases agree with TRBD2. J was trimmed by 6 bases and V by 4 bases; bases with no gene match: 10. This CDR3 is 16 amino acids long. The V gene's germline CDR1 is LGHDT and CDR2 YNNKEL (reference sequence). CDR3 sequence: CASSRELAGGPAEQYF. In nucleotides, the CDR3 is TGTGCCAGCAGCCGAGAGCTAGCGGGAGGGCCGGCCGAGCAGTACTTC.

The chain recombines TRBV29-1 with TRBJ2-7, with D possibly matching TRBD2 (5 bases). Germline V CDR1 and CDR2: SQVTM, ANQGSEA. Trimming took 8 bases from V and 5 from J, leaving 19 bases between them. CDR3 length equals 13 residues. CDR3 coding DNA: TGCAGCACCTCGCGCCTAGCACCCCACGAGCAGTACTTC. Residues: CSTSRLAPHEQYF.